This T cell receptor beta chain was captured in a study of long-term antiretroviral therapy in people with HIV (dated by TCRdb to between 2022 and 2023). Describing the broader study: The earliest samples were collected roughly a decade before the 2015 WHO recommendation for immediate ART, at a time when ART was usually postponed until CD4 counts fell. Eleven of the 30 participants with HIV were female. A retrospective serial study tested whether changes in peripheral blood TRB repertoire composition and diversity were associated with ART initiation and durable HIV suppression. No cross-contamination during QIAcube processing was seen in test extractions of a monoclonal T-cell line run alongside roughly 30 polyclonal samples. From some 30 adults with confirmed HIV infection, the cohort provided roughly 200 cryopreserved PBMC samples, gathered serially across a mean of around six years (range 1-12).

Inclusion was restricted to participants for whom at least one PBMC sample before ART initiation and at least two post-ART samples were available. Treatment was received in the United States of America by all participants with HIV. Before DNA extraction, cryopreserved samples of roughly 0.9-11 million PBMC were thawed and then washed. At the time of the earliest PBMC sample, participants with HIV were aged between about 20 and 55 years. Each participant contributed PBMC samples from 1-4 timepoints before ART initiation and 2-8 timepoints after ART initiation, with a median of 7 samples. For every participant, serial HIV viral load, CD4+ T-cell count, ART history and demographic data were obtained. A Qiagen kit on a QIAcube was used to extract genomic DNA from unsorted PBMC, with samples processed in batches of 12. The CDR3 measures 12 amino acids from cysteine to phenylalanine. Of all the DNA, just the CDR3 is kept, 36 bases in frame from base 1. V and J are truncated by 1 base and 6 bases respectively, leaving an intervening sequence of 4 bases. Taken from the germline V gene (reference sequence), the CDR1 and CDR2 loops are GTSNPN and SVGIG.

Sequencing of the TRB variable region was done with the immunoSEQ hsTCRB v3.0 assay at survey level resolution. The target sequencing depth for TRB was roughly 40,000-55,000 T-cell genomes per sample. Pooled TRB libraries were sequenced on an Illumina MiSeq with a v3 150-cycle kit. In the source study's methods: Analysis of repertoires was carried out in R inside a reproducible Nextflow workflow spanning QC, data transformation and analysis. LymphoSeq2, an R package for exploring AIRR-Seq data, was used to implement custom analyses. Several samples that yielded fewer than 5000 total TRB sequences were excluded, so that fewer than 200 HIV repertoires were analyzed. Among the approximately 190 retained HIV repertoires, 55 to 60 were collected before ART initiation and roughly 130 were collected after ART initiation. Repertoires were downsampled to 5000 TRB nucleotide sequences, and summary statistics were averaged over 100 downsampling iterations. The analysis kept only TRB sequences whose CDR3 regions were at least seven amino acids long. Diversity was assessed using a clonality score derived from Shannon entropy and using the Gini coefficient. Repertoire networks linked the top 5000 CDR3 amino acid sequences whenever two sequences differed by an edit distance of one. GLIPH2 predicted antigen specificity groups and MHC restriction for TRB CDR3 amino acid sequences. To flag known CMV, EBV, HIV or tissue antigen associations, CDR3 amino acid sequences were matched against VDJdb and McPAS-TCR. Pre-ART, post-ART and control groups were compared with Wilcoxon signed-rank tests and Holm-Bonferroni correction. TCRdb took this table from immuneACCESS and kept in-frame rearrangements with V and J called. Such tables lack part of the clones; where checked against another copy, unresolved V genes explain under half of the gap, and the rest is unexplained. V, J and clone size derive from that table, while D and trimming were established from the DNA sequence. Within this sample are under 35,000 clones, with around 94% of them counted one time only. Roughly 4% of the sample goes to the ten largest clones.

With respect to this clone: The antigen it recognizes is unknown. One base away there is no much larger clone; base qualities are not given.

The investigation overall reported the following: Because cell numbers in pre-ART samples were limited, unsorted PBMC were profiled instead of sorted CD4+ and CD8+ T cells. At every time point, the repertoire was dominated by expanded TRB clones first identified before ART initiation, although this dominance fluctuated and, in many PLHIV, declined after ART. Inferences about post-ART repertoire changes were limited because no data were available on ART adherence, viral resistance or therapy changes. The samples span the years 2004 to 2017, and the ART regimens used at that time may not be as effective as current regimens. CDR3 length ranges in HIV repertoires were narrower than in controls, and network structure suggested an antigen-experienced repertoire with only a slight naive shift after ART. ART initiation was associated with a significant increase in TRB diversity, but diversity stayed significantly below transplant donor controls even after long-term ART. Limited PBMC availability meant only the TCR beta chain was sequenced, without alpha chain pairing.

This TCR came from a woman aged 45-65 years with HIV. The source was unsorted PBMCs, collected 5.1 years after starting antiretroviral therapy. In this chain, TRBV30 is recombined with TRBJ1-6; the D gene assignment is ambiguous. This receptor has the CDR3 CAWSDLNSPLHF. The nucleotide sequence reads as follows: TGTGCCTGGAGTGACCTTAATTCACCCCTCCACTTT.